A selection of T cell receptor beta chains follows, all from one sample in a study of shared clonotypes between healthy human individuals. Sequencing was performed with immunoSEQ multiplex PCR; in TCRdb, only in-frame clones are kept and a portion is missing. This sample yields around 1,900,000 clones, of which around 93% are seen a single time; approximately 1.6% belongs to the top ten. Sequencing input: naive CD8+ T cells from PBMCs. The receptors here all came from a young man in good health. Some clones in this sample may be carry-over from other donors' samples. CDR3s include the opening cysteine and the closing phenylalanine or tryptophan. D genes are given only for firm matches. Clone size appears in some rows only: once, few, many, or a class for an expanded clone.

D: -; J: TRBJ1-1; size: few; V: TRBV30; DNA: TGTGCCTGGAATTCGAACACTGAAGCTTTCTTT; CDR3: CAWNSNTEAFF
D: TRBD1; J: TRBJ2-7; size: -; V: TRBV9; DNA: TGTGCCAGCAGCGAGGGGGGACAGGGAGCCTACGAGCAGTACTTC; CDR3: CASSEGGQGAYEQYF
D: TRBD1; J: TRBJ1-1; size: -; V: TRBV28; DNA: TGTGCCAGCAGTGTACGGGACAGCGAATGGGCAGCTTTCTTT; CDR3: CASSVRDSEWAAFF
D: -; J: TRBJ2-2; size: -; V: TRBV10-1; DNA: TGCGCCAGCAGTGAGGTCAGGTCGGGCACCGGGGAGCTGTTTTTT; CDR3: CASSEVRSGTGELFF
D: -; J: TRBJ1-2; size: -; V: TRBV7-9; DNA: TGTGCCAGCAGCTCCGAAAACAGGGCTAACTATGGCTACACCTTC; CDR3: CASSSENRANYGYTF
D: -; J: TRBJ1-2; size: -; V: TRBV5-6; DNA: TGTGCCAGCAGCCCTGGAGGGTACTATGGCTACACCTTC; CDR3: CASSPGGYYGYTF
D: TRBD1; J: TRBJ1-1; size: once; V: TRBV27; DNA: TGTGCCAGCAGAGATAGGACAGGGAACACTGAAGCTTTCTTT; CDR3: CASRDRTGNTEAFF
D: -; J: TRBJ1-2; size: -; V: TRBV19; DNA: TGTGCCAGTAGTATAGATCTTGATTCCGAGTCGTCCACTAACTATGGCTACACCTTC; CDR3: CASSIDLDSESSTNYGYTF
D: -; J: TRBJ2-7; size: -; V: TRBV7-9; DNA: TGTGCCAGCAGCTCCCGGGACGGACAACTCTACGAGCAGTACTTC; CDR3: CASSSRDGQLYEQYF
D: -; J: TRBJ1-2; size: -; V: TRBV7-8; DNA: TGTGCCAGCAGCTTAGTTCGCGGACCTAACTATGGCTACACCTTC; CDR3: CASSLVRGPNYGYTF
D: -; J: TRBJ2-1; size: once; V: TRBV5-1; DNA: TGCGCCAGCTGGGTGGCAGGGCAAGGAGATGAGCAGTTCTTC; CDR3: CASWVAGQGDEQFF
D: -; J: TRBJ1-3; size: -; V: TRBV7-9; DNA: TGTGCCAGCAGCTTAATGAATCAAGGGGTCCTACTCTCTGGAAACACCATATATTTT; CDR3: CASSLMNQGVLLSGNTIYF
D: -; J: TRBJ1-2; size: -; V: TRBV28; DNA: TGTGCCAGCAGCCCCTTCGGGCAAGGCTATGGCTACACCTTC; CDR3: CASSPFGQGYGYTF
D: TRBD2; J: TRBJ2-2; size: -; V: TRBV27; DNA: TGTGCCACCTCCCGGTCTGGTAGCGGGAGGGTCAGGGAGCTGTTTTTT; CDR3: CATSRSGSGRVRELFF
D: -; J: TRBJ2-6; size: -; V: TRBV16; DNA: TGTGCCAGCAGCCAGTGGGGGACTGGGGCCAACGTCCTGACTTTC; CDR3: CASSQWGTGANVLTF
D: TRBD1; J: TRBJ2-1; size: -; V: TRBV9; DNA: TGTGCCAGCAGCGAGAACAGGGGCAAAGGTTCCTACAATGAGCAGTTCTTC; CDR3: CASSENRGKGSYNEQFF
D: TRBD2; J: TRBJ2-1; size: -; V: TRBV13; DNA: TGTGCCAGCAGCATGGGACTAGCGGGAAGAGATGAGCAGTTCTTC; CDR3: CASSMGLAGRDEQFF
D: TRBD1; J: TRBJ2-5; size: -; V: TRBV7-2; DNA: TGTGCCAGCAGCATCGGGGACAGGGGTCTTGAGACCCAGTACTTC; CDR3: CASSIGDRGLETQYF
D: -; J: TRBJ2-4; size: -; V: TRBV28; DNA: TGTGCCAGCAGCCGCCCAAGAGCCAAAAACATTCAGTACTTC; CDR3: CASSRPRAKNIQYF
D: TRBD2; J: TRBJ2-1; size: -; V: TRBV4-1; DNA: TGCGCCAGCAGCCAAGTCCCCCCAGGTGTAGCGGGAGGGCTCAATGAGCAGTTCTTC; CDR3: CASSQVPPGVAGGLNEQFF
D: -; J: TRBJ2-3; size: -; V: TRBV29-1; DNA: TGCAGCGTGCCGGGTCTGGGGCCCCAATCATTGTATACGCAGTATTTT; CDR3: CSVPGLGPQSLYTQYF
D: TRBD2; J: TRBJ2-7; size: -; V: TRBV7-6; DNA: TGTGCCAGCAGTCGGACTAGCGTTCTATCCTACGAGCAGTACTTC; CDR3: CASSRTSVLSYEQYF